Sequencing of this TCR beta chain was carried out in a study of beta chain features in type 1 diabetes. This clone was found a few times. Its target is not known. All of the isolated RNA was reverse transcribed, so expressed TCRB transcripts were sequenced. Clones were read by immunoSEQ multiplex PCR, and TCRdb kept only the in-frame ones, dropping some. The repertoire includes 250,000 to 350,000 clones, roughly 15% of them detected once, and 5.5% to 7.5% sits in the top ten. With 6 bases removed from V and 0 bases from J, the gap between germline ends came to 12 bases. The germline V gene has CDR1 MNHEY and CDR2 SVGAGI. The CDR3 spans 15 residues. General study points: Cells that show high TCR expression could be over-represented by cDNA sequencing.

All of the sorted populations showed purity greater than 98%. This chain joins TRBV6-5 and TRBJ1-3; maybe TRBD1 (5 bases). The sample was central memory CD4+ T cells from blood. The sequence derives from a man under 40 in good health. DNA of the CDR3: TGTGCCAGCAGCACACAGGCCTACTCTGGAAACACCATATATTTT. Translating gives CASSTQAYSGNTIYF.